A selection of T cell receptor beta chains follows, all from one sample in a study of blood T cell repertoires in COVID-19. Measured with immunoSEQ multiplex PCR; TCRdb has only the in-frame clones, and not every one. The table lists approximately 62,000 clones, approximately 80% of them singletons, with roughly 6.7% in the top ten. Sequenced material: peripheral blood. These receptors originate from a woman aged 50 to 60 with active or convalescent COVID-19. CDR3s include the opening cysteine and the closing phenylalanine or tryptophan. The order of the fields is J gene, V gene, D gene, clone size, CDR3 DNA, CDR3 protein. The D gene is left open where the match is weak. Only some rows state a clone size, as once, few, many or a class for expanded clones.

TRBJ1-2	TRBV6-4	TRBD1	NA	TGTGCCAGCAGTGTGGGACAGGGGAGCTATGGCTACACCTTC	CASSVGQGSYGYTF
TRBJ2-1	TRBV5-1	NA	few	TGCGCCAGCAGCCTGGGACTTCTAGACAATGAGCAGTTCTTC	CASSLGLLDNEQFF
TRBJ2-1	TRBV5-1	TRBD2	few	TGCGCCAGCAGCTTGAAGGGCGTACTAGCGGGAGGGAACAATGAGCAGTTCTTC	CASSLKGVLAGGNNEQFF
TRBJ1-6	TRBV10-3	TRBD1	NA	TGTGCCATCAGTGAGAGGGGGCAGGGGGCCTCACCCCTCCACTTT	CAISERGQGASPLHF
TRBJ2-3	TRBV6-2/TRBV6-3	NA	NA	TGTGCCAGCAGTTCCCTAGCGATTATCGCAGATACGCAGTATTTT	CASSSLAIIADTQYF
TRBJ2-7	TRBV24-1	NA	NA	TGTGCCACCAGTGACTCAGGGGACGAGCAGTACTTC	CATSDSGDEQYF
TRBJ2-2	TRBV6-5	TRBD2	NA	TGTGCCAGCAGCGCTAGCGGGGCGACCACCGGGGAGCTGTTTTTT	CASSASGATTGELFF
TRBJ2-7	TRBV29-1	NA	NA	TGCAGCGTCTCCCGACAGGAAGGCTACGAGCAGTACTTC	CSVSRQEGYEQYF
TRBJ1-2	TRBV5-4	NA	NA	TGTGCCAGCAGCTTGGCCGGGGGGAGCAACGGCTACACCTTC	CASSLAGGSNGYTF
TRBJ2-5	TRBV7-7	TRBD1	NA	TGTGCTAGCAGCTTCGGGACAGGGGACCAAGAGACCCAGTACTTC	CASSFGTGDQETQYF
TRBJ2-5	TRBV5-1	TRBD2	NA	TGCGCCAGCAGCCCGGCGGGGGGTGAGACCCAGTACTTC	CASSPAGGETQYF
TRBJ1-2	TRBV4-3	TRBD1	NA	TGCGCCAGCAGCCAAAACGGGGGACAGGGGGTCTATGGCTACACCTTC	CASSQNGGQGVYGYTF
TRBJ1-2	TRBV5-1	NA	NA	TGCGCCAGCAGAGGAGTGAACTATGGCTACACCTTC	CASRGVNYGYTF
TRBJ1-2	TRBV7-9	NA	NA	TGTGCCAGCAGCTTAGGGACTCCCCGGAGCTATGGCTACACCTTC	CASSLGTPRSYGYTF
TRBJ1-1	TRBV2	NA	few	TGTGTCCTAAGGGGAAGTGGAAACACTGAAGCTTTCTTT	CVLRGSGNTEAFF
TRBJ1-1	TRBV7-6	NA	once	TGTGCCAGCAGCTCCAGACCCGCACGGGACACTGAAGCTTTCTTT	CASSSRPARDTEAFF
TRBJ1-1	TRBV5-5	NA	NA	TGTGCCAGCAGCTTTATGGCTTTGGACACTGAAGCTTTCTTT	CASSFMALDTEAFF